This T cell receptor (beta chain) was recovered during a study of T cell responses to AZD1222 COVID-19 vaccine. Study at large: Second doses that came at about 4 or about 12 weeks were put together.

The germline CDR1 and CDR2 sequences are KGHSH and LQKENI. Trimming cost V 3 bases and J 1 base; bases outside gene matches: 2. The CDR3 is 15 amino acids. With regard to this clone: Its antigen is undetermined. At the DNA level, this CDR3 is encoded by other sequences in the same sample as well.

General observations from the study: The CD4 TCRs associated with vaccination extended across spike and predominated at 160-218 and 743-854. Scientists sampled the repertoires only once the peak T cell response had passed.

The assay was immunoSEQ multiplex PCR, and TCRdb's table has in-frame clones only and misses some. The sample carries 100,000 to 120,000 clones, about 86% recorded once. The V call is TRBV18, the J call TRBJ2-3; 9 nucleotides match TRBD2. The receptor comes from an adult in good health. The sample in question was peripheral blood, obtained on day 0 of AZD1222 vaccination. The CDR3 DNA reads TGTGCCAGCTCACCCCCTAGCGGGGGCACAGATACGCAGTATTTT. Protein sequence: CASSPPSGGTDTQYF. Full variable domain (rest looked up from reference TRBV18 and TRBJ2-3): NAGVMQNPRHLVRRRGQEARLRCSPMKGHSHVYWYRQLPEEGLKFMVYLQKENIIDESGMPKERFSAEFPKEGPSILRIQQVVRGDSAAYFCASSPPSGGTDTQYFGPGTRLTVL.